One T cell receptor (beta chain) is described in this entry. The sample belongs to a study of cytomegalovirus exposure and HLA in healthy donors. The PCR made use of 60 Vbeta and 13 Jbeta primers. The protocol was immunoSEQ multiplex PCR, while the TCRdb copy is restricted to in-frame clones and leaves out a portion. The sample consists of about 98,000 clones, about 81% of them appearing once. The V gene lost 1 base and the J gene lost 3 bases, with 15 bases spanning the gap. CDR3 length equals 16 residues. Per the germline V gene, CDR1 is MNHNS and CDR2 is SASEGT. V gene TRBV6-1 combines with J gene TRBJ1-2; the D is unclear. Input material: PBMCs. The sequence was collected from a man in his forties or fifties in good health and CMV-seronegative. The CDR3 coding sequence is TGTGCCAGCAGTGAAGGATCTTTTCTCGACTACTATGGCTACACCTTC. Protein sequence: CASSEGSFLDYYGYTF.